Each of the 31 T cell receptor beta chains below was sequenced from the same sample in a study of metastatic and nonmetastatic thyroid tumors. Patients were all untreated before their thyroid surgery. TCRdb re-analyzed the PCR reads through MiXCR. The table has 18,000 or so clones, roughly a fifth seen once. Sequences were obtained from tumor tissue. These receptors came from a female donor with papillary thyroid cancer or a benign thyroid nodule (not recorded which). Some clones in this sample may be carry-over from other donors' samples.

On this clone: This clone may be a read error of a much larger clone one base away. The chain links TRBV29-1 to TRBJ2-7; D not certain. The germline V gene has CDR1 SQVTM and CDR2 ANQGSEA. The CDR3 totals 13 residues. The CDR3 region is CIVERTDANEQYF. The CDR3 DNA is TGCATCGTTGAACGGACCGACGCCAACGAGCAGTACTTC.

This clone was recorded at least ten times. Other DNA sequences in the same sample also yield this CDR3. V gene TRBV27 combines with J gene TRBJ2-3; 10 nucleotides align to TRBD2. CDR1 is MNHEY and CDR2 is SMNVEV in the germline V gene (reference sequence). V lost 10 bases, J lost 1 base, and 2 bases stayed unmatched. This CDR3 spans 13 amino acids. The CDR3 bases are TGTGCCACCGGGACTAGCGGCACAGATACGCAGTATTTT. Its protein is CATGTSGTDTQYF.

This clone was seen many times. This chain connects TRBV19 to TRBJ2-7; D ambiguous. The CDR3 runs 13 residues. Germline CDR1 is LNHDA and CDR2 is SQIVND (reference sequence). The V end was cut by 6 bases, the J end by 5 bases, with 14 bases between. The CDR3 loop is CASRRGGTHEQYF. CDR3 DNA sequence: TGTGCCAGTAGACGTGGCGGAACCCACGAGCAGTACTTC. Full variable domain (rest looked up from reference TRBV19 and TRBJ2-7): DGGITQSPKYLFRKEGQNVTLSCEQNLNHDAMYWYRQDPGQGLRLIYYSQIVNDFQKGDIAEGYSVSREKKESFPLTVTSAQKNPTAFYLCASRRGGTHEQYFGPGTRLTVT.

In its sample, this clone was seen many times. This sequence joins TRBV28 and TRBJ1-6; D unresolved. Germline V gives CDR1 MDHEN, CDR2 SYDVKM. Trimming removed 7 bases from V and 2 bases from J, with 9 bases in between. This CDR3 comprises 14 residues. The chain's CDR3 is CASNSLPYNSPLHF. The CDR3 coding sequence is TGTGCCAGCAACAGTCTGCCCTATAATTCACCCCTCCACTTT.

V and J are TRBV2 and TRBJ1-1; no definite D call. With 1 base removed from V and 8 bases from J, the gap between germline ends came to 17 bases. This CDR3 spans 15 amino acids. Germline V lookup: CDR1 SNHLY, CDR2 FYNNEI. The CDR3 region has the DNA TGTGCCAGCAGTGAAGGGTTCACAGAAGCGGGCGAAGCTTTCTTT. Translated: CASSEGFTEAGEAFF. Complete variable domain (other parts from reference TRBV2 and TRBJ1-1): EPEVTQTPSHQVTQMGQEVILRCVPISNHLYFYWYRQILGQKVEFLVSFYNNEISEKSEIFDDQFSVERPDGSNFTLKIRSTKLEDSAMYFCASSEGFTEAGEAFFGQGTRLTVV.

CDR3 protein: CSVTPLAGQSYEQYF. The DNA of the CDR3 is TGCAGTGTTACTCCTCTAGCGGGACAATCCTACGAGCAGTACTTC. The chain carries TRBV20-1 and TRBJ2-7, with 9 bases that match TRBD2. Germline loops: CDR1 DFQATT, CDR2 SNEGSKA (reference sequence). The J segment lost 1 base and the V segment lost 7 bases, leaving 11 bases of the junction unmatched. The CDR3 length is 15 residues.

Many counts were recorded for this clone. The V gene is TRBV19, the J gene TRBJ2-1; no definite D call. Germline V CDR1 and CDR2: LNHDA, SQIVND (reference sequence). The germline V and J ends were trimmed by 4 bases and 0 bases, with 10 bases remaining between them. The CDR3 totals 15 residues. The CDR3 reads CASSSEPSSYNEQFF. CDR3 nucleotides: TGTGCCAGTAGTAGCGAGCCTAGCTCCTACAATGAGCAGTTCTTC.

This clone has at least ten counts. The chain couples TRBV28 to TRBJ2-1, with D maybe TRBD2 (6 bases). The CDR3 has 17 residues. Germline V lookup: CDR1 MDHEN, CDR2 SYDVKM. Trimming removed 2 bases at V and 0 bases at J, with 14 bases between. CDR3 in DNA: TGTGCCAGCAGTTTAACCCCGAGGGGACTCTCCTACAATGAGCAGTTCTTC. It codes for CASSLTPRGLSYNEQFF.

This clone was observed many times. The genes are TRBV5-1 and TRBJ2-1; 9 bases line up with TRBD2. Unmatched junction bases numbered 7, after V lost 2 bases and J lost 4 bases. CDR3 length equals 16 residues. Germline CDR1 is SGHRS and CDR2 is YFSETQ. The CDR3 DNA reads as TGCGCCAGCAGCTTTCGCGGGCTAGCGGGGTACAATGAGCAGTTCTTC. This gives the protein CASSFRGLAGYNEQFF.

J is TRBJ2-3 and V is TRBV7-2; D unclear. Germline-derived CDR1 and CDR2 are SGHTA and FQGNSA. V lost 2 bases and J lost 4, with 10 bases in between. The CDR3 covers 14 residues. The CDR3 DNA follows: TGTGCCAGCAGCTTAATAACATCTTCAGATACGCAGTATTTT. The encoded protein is CASSLITSSDTQYF. The full variable domain, its missing parts supplied by reference TRBV7-2 and TRBJ2-3, is GAGVSQSPSNKVTEKGKDVELRCDPISGHTALYWYRQSLGQGLEFLIYFQGNSAPDKSGLPSDRFSAERTGGSVSTLTIQRTQQEDSAVYLCASSLITSSDTQYFGPGTRLTVL.

A note on this clone: A much more abundant neighbour one base away suggests this may be a read error. Other DNA sequences within the sample encode an identical CDR3. The chain is built from TRBV3-1 and TRBJ2-4, with TRBD1 identical over 8 bases. The CDR3 length is 14 residues. Germline CDR1 reads LGHDT; CDR2 reads YNNKEL (reference sequence). Here the CDR3 DNA reads TGTGCCAGTAGCCGACAGGGGTCCAAAAACATTCAGTACTTC. It encodes CASSRQGSKNIQYF.

This clone was seen repeatedly, ten times or more. The chain uses TRBV3-1 and TRBJ2-1; 9 positions agree with TRBD2. V lost 4 bases, J lost 2 bases, and 3 bases stayed unmatched. Germline values: CDR1 LGHDT, CDR2 YNNKEL (reference sequence). This CDR3 is built from 15 residues. As DNA, the CDR3 is TGTGCCAGCAGCCGCGGGAGGGGGACCTACAATGAGCAGTTCTTC. Translated: CASSRGRGTYNEQFF.

V gene TRBV3-1 combines with J gene TRBJ2-1; possible D gene TRBD2, 7 bases. Trimming removed 1 base from V and 9 bases from J, with 10 bases in between. Germline CDR1 and CDR2: LGHDT and YNNKEL (reference sequence). The CDR3 contains 13 residues. CDR3 sequence reads: CASSQGGGGEQFF. CDR3 coding DNA: TGTGCCAGCAGCCAAGGGGGAGGGGGTGAGCAGTTCTTC.

This clone was observed many times. The chain is built from TRBV7-9 and TRBJ2-7; 9 nucleotides line up with TRBD2. With 5 bases clipped from V and 7 bases from J, the junction kept 9 bases outside the gene matches. Germline CDR1 SEHNR, CDR2 FQNEAQ (reference sequence). The CDR3 has 14 amino acids. CDR3: CASSPGLAPGEQYF. The CDR3 region has the DNA TGTGCCAGCAGCCCCGGACTAGCGCCGGGTGAGCAGTACTTC.

This clone was seen ten or more times. The rearrangement uses TRBV5-1 and TRBJ1-2; D is ambiguous. Germline CDR1 SGHRS, CDR2 YFSETQ. Trimming removed 5 bases from V and 4 bases from J, with 12 bases in between. This CDR3 region has 13 residues. CDR3 DNA: TGCGCCAGCAGGCATCAGGAGACCTATGGCTACACCTTC. Translating gives CASRHQETYGYTF. Looking up the rest from reference TRBV5-1 and TRBJ1-2 gives the full variable domain: KAGVTQTPRYLIKTRGQQVTLSCSPISGHRSVSWYQQTPGQGLQFLFEYFSETQRNKGNFPGRFSGRQFSNSRSEMNVSTLELGDSALYLCASRHQETYGYTFGSGTRLTVV.

This clone was observed many times. The rearrangement links TRBV7-2 to TRBJ2-7; 7 bases map to TRBD1. The CDR3 is made up of 18 amino acids. Germline V gene data show CDR1 as SGHTA and CDR2 as FQGNSA. Unmatched junction bases numbered 15, after V lost 2 bases and J lost 2 bases. CDR3 DNA sequence: TGTGCCAGCAGCTTATTCAATCCGGGACAGCCACCGACCTACGAGCAGTACTTC. Its protein is CASSLFNPGQPPTYEQYF.

The sample holds many counts of this clone. This chain uses TRBV29-1 with TRBJ2-1; D might be TRBD2 (6 bases). This CDR3 comprises 13 residues. The V end was cut by 4 bases, the J end by 0 bases, with 7 bases between. Germline CDR1 and CDR2: SQVTM and ANQGSEA. CDR3 DNA sequence: TGCAGCGTTGGTAGCGGCTCCTACAATGAGCAGTTCTTC. This encodes CSVGSGSYNEQFF.

This clone was found many times. V and J are TRBV4-1 and TRBJ2-3; tentatively, D is TRBD1 or TRBD2 (7 bases each). The germline V and J ends were trimmed by 4 bases and 2 bases, with 19 bases remaining between them. Per the germline V gene, CDR1 is MGHRA and CDR2 is YSYEKL. The length of the CDR3 is 17 residues. The CDR3 DNA reads as TGCGCCAGCAGCCTACGCTGGGGGGGACAGTTCACAGATACGCAGTATTTT. Amino acids: CASSLRWGGQFTDTQYF.

This clone was counted ten times or more. V usage is TRBV3-1 and J usage is TRBJ2-4, with a weak D call TRBD2 (6 bases). The CDR3 contains 14 residues. Deletions cut 7 bases from V and 6 bases from J, with 16 bases between. Germline V gene data show CDR1 as LGHDT and CDR2 as YNNKEL (reference sequence). DNA for the CDR3: TGTGCCAGCACCCTTATGGGGGGTTTAAACATTCAGTACTTC. This gives the protein CASTLMGGLNIQYF.

This clone was detected ten times or more. V is TRBV5-1 and J is TRBJ1-2, with D hard to call. The CDR3 spans 13 residues. Germline-derived CDR1 and CDR2 are SGHRS and YFSETQ. The V end lost 4 bases, the J end lost 4 bases, and 11 bases lay between the germline ends. The DNA for the CDR3 is TGCGCCAGCAGCGTCGCGGCGGCCTATGGCTACACCTTC. Amino acids: CASSVAAAYGYTF.

This clone occurred many times. The chain recombines TRBV20-1 with TRBJ2-3, with 8 bases matching TRBD2. In germline, CDR1 is DFQATT, CDR2 SNEGSKA (reference sequence). There are 14 residues in the CDR3. V gave up 5 bases and J gave up 6 bases; unmatched junction bases: 10. Written as DNA, the CDR3 is TGCAGTGCTCTAATAGCGGGACGGCCGGATACGCAGTATTTT. It specifies CSALIAGRPDTQYF.

This clone was seen at least ten times. Just one base apart from a much larger clone, this may be a read error. V and J are TRBV28 and TRBJ2-5; D unresolved. CDR1 is MDHEN, CDR2 SYDVKM, per germline. The CDR3 loop spans 13 amino acids. This chain's CDR3 is CTSSKRNRETQYF. CDR3 nucleotides: TGTACCAGCAGTAAGAGGAATCGGGAGACCCAGTACTTC.

This clone was observed at least ten times. This CDR3 is also generated by other DNA sequences in the sample. The chain couples TRBV20-1 to TRBJ2-7; TRBD1 agrees at 7 bases. Germline assignment: CDR1 DFQATT and CDR2 SNEGSKA (reference sequence). This CDR3 spans 13 amino acids. Trimming cost V 5 bases and J 3 bases; bases outside gene matches: 7. CDR3 loop: CSAPKTGNYEQYF. CDR3 nucleotides: TGCAGTGCTCCAAAGACAGGGAACTACGAGCAGTACTTC.

The sample holds many counts of this clone. This chain uses TRBV28 with TRBJ1-1; D remains unclear. V was pared by 7 bases and J by 5 bases, with 17 bases between. The CDR3 covers 14 residues. Per the germline V gene, CDR1 is MDHEN and CDR2 is SYDVKM. CDR3 region: CASTTPWGTTEAFF. The CDR3 region has the DNA TGTGCCAGCACCACCCCTTGGGGAACTACTGAAGCTTTCTTT. The complete variable domain, with remaining parts taken from reference TRBV28 and TRBJ1-1, reads DVKVTQSSRYLVKRTGEKVFLECVQDMDHENMFWYRQDPGLGLRLIYFSYDVKMKEKGDIPEGYSVSREKKERFSLILESASTNQTSMYLCASTTPWGTTEAFFGQGTRLTVV.

Many counts were recorded for this clone. The genes are TRBV30 and TRBJ2-7; D assignment may be TRBD1 or TRBD2 (5 bases each). Per the germline V gene, CDR1 is GTSNPN and CDR2 is SVGIG (reference sequence). Trimming took 3 bases from V and 2 from J, leaving 17 bases between them. The CDR3 contains 15 residues. CDR3 bases: TGTGCCTGGAGCCCGAAGGGACCGACCCCCTACGAGCAGTACTTC. It codes for CAWSPKGPTPYEQYF.

The V and J genes are TRBV30 and TRBJ2-3; 15 bases are shared with TRBD2. J gave up 4 bases and V 2 bases, and 4 bases lay outside the gene matches. Germline CDR1 reads GTSNPN; CDR2 reads SVGIG (reference sequence). The CDR3 has 16 residues. The CDR3 reads CAWSPGLAGGPDTQYF. In DNA form, the CDR3 reads TGTGCCTGGAGTCCGGGACTAGCGGGAGGCCCAGATACGCAGTATTTT.

The chain couples TRBV19 to TRBJ2-1; 7 nucleotides match TRBD2. This CDR3 spans 16 amino acids. Germline CDR1 reads LNHDA; CDR2 reads SQIVND (reference sequence). J gave up 2 bases and V 1 base, and 5 bases lay outside the gene matches. CDR3 amino acids: CASSIGSGGTYNEQFF. The CDR3 nucleotides are TGTGCCAGTAGTATAGGGTCGGGGGGTACCTACAATGAGCAGTTCTTC.

Many counts were recorded for this clone. Possible read error: a much larger clone is one base away. This chain connects TRBV7-8 to TRBJ2-7; D possibly matches TRBD1 or TRBD2 (5 bases each). This CDR3 is 16 amino acids long. Germline V gene data show CDR1 as SGHVS and CDR2 as FQNEAQ. In DNA, the CDR3 is TGTGCCAGCAGCTTCTTGGGGCCAGGGAGCCCCTACGAGCAGCACTTC. Translated: CASSFLGPGSPYEQHF.

The V call is TRBV5-1, the J call TRBJ2-1, with TRBD1 matching 9 bases. J was trimmed by 1 base and V by 4 bases; bases with no gene match: 6. This CDR3 has 16 residues. CDR1 is SGHRS and CDR2 is YFSETQ in the germline V gene. The CDR3 is CASSQGQGISYNEQFF. The CDR3 bases are TGCGCCAGCAGCCAGGGACAGGGAATTTCCTACAATGAGCAGTTCTTC.

At least ten counts were recorded for this clone. The rearrangement links TRBV5-1 to TRBJ1-1; TRBD1 agrees at 8 bases. V was clipped by 2 bases and J by 5 bases; unmatched bases: 11. Germline CDR1 is SGHRS and CDR2 is YFSETQ. The CDR3 is made up of 16 amino acids. The CDR3 sequence is CASSFTSTGEKTEAFF. The CDR3 DNA reads as TGCGCCAGCAGCTTCACGTCGACAGGGGAAAAGACTGAAGCTTTCTTT.

This clone was seen many times. The chain has TRBV6-1 and TRBJ2-7; D is uncertain. The V gene's germline CDR1 is MNHNS and CDR2 SASEGT. CDR3 length: 15 amino acids. The ends were cut back, 1 base at V and 0 bases at J, with 10 bases in the middle. This CDR3 reads CASSEGYGRSYEQYF. CDR3 DNA sequence: TGTGCCAGCAGTGAAGGTTACGGTCGCTCCTACGAGCAGTACTTC.